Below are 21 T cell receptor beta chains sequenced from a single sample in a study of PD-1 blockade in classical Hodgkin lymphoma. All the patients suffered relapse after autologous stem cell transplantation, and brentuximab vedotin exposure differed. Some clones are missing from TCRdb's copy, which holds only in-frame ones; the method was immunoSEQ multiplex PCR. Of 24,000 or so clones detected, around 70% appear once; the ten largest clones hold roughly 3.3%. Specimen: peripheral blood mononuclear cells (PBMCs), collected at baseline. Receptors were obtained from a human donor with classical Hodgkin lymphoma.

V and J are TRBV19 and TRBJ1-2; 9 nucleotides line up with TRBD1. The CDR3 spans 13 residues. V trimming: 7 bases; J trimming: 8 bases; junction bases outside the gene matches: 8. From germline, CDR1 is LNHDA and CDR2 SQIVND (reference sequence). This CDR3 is CASTPQGANGYTF. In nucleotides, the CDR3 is TGTGCCAGTACCCCACAGGGGGCGAACGGCTACACCTTC.

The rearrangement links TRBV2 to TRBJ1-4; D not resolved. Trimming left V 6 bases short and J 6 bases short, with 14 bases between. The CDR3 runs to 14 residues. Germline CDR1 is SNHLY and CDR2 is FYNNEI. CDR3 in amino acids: CASRGMGIYEKLFF. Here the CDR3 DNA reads TGTGCCAGCAGGGGCATGGGGATATATGAAAAACTGTTTTTT.

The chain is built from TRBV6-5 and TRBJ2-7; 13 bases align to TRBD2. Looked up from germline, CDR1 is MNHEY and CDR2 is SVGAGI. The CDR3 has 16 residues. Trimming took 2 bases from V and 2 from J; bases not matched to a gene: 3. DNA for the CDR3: TGTGCCAGCAGTTACGGACTAGCGGGGGTTGCCTACGAGCAGTACTTC. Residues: CASSYGLAGVAYEQYF.

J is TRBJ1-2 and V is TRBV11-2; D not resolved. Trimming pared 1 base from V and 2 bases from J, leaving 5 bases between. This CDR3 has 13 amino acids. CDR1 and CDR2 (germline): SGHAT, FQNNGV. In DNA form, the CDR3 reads TGTGCCAGCAGCTTAGGGCCCAACTATGGCTACACCTTC. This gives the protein CASSLGPNYGYTF. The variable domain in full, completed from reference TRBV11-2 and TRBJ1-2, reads EAGVAQSPRYKIIEKRQSVAFWCNPISGHATLYWYQQILGQGPKLLIQFQNNGVVDDSQLPKDRFSAERLKGVDSTLKIQPAKLEDSAVYLCASSLGPNYGYTFGSGTRLTVV.

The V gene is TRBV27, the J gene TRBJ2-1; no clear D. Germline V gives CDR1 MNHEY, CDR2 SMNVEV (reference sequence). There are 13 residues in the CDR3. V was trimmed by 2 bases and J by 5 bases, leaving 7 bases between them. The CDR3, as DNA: TGTGCCAGCAGTTTAGACGTCCACAATGAGCAGTTCTTC. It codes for CASSLDVHNEQFF.

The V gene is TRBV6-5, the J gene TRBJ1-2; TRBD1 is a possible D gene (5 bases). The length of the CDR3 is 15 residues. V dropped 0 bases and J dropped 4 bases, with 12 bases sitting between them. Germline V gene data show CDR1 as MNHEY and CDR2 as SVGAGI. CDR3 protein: CASSYSIAGGYGYTF. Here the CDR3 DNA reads TGTGCCAGCAGTTACTCGATTGCGGGGGGCTATGGCTACACCTTC.

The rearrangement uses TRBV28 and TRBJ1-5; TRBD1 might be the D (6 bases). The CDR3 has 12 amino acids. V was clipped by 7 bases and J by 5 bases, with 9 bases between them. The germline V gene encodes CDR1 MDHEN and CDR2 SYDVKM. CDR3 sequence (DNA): TGTGCCAGCACCCCAGGGGATCAGCCCCAGCATTTT. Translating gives CASTPGDQPQHF.

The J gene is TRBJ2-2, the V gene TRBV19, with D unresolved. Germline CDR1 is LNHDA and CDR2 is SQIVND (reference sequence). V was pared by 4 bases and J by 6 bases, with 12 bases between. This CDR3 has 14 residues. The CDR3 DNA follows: TGTGCCAGTAGTAATTGGGCTGGACCCGGGGAGCTGTTTTTT. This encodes CASSNWAGPGELFF.

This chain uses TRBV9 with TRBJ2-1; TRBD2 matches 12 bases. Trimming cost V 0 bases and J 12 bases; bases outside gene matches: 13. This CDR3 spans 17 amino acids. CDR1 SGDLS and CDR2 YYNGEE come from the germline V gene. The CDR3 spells CASSVAATASGGAGQFF. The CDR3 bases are TGTGCCAGCAGCGTAGCGGCGACCGCTAGCGGGGGGGCCGGGCAGTTCTTC.

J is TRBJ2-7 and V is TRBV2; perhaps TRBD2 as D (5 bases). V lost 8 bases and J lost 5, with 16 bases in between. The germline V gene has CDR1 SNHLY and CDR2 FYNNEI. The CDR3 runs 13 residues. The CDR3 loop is CASGGPYWDEQYF. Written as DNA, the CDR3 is TGTGCCAGCGGAGGACCCTACTGGGACGAGCAGTACTTC.

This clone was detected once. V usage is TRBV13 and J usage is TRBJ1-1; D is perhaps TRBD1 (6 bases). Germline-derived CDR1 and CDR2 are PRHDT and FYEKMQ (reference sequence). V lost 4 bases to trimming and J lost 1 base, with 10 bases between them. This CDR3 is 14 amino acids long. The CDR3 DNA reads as TGTGCCAGCAGCTCCCGGGGGCAGAACACTGAAGCTTTCTTT. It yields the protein CASSSRGQNTEAFF.

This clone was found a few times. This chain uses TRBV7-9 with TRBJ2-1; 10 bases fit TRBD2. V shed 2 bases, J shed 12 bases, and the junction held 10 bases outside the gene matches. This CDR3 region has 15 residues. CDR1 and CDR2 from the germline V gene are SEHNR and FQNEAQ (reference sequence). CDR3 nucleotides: TGTGCCAGCAGCTTATTCCTAGCGGGGGCCCAGGGGCAGTTCTTC. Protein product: CASSLFLAGAQGQFF.

The CDR3 nucleotides read TGTGCCTCCGACATTAACTATGGCTACACCTTC. Its protein product is CASDINYGYTF. This chain joins TRBV30 and TRBJ1-2; no firm D call. Trimming took 7 bases from V and 1 from J, leaving 7 bases between them. This CDR3 contains 11 residues. Germline V lookup: CDR1 GTSNPN, CDR2 SVGIG (reference sequence).

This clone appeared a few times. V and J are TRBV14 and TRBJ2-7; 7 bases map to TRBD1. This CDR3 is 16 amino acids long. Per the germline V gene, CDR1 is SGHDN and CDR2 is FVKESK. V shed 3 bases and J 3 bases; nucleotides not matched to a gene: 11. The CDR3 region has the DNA TGTGCCAGCAGCCATTTTATTTGGACAGGCCTCTACGAGCAGTACTTC. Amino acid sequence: CASSHFIWTGLYEQYF.

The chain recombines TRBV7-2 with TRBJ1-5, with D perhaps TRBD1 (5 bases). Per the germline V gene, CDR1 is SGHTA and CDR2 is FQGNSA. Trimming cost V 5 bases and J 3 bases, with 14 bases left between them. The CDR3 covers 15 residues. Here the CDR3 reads CASSRGAVNNQPQHF. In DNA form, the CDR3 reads TGTGCCAGCAGCCGAGGGGCAGTCAACAATCAGCCCCAGCATTTT.

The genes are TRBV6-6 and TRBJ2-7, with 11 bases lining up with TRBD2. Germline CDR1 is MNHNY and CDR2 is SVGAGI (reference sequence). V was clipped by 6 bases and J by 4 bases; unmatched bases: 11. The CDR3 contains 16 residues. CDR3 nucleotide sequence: TGTGCCAGCAGCGCCGTCACCGGGACTAGCGGTTACGAGCAGTACTTC. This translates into CASSAVTGTSGYEQYF.

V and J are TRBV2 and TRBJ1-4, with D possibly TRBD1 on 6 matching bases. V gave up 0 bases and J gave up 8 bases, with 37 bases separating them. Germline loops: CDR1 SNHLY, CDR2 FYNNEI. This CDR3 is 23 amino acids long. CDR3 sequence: CASSEARGSTDRGPVENAEKLFF. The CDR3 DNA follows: TGTGCCAGCAGTGAAGCGCGGGGGAGTACGGATCGGGGGCCGGTTGAGAACGCGGAAAAACTGTTTTTT.

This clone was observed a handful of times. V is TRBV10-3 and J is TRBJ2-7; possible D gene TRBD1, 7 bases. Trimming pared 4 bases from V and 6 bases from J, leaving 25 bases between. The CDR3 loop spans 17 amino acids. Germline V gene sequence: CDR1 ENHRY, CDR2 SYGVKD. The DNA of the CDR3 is TGTGCCATCAGTGCCTCCTTGGTGCAGGGGGGTCCCAGCGAGCAGTACTTC. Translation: CAISASLVQGGPSEQYF.

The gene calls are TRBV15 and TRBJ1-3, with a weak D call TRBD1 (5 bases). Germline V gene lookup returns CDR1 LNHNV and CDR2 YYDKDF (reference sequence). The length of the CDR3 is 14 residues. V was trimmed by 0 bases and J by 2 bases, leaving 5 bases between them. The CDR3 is CATSREGAGNTIYF. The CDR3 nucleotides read TGTGCCACCAGCAGAGAGGGGGCTGGAAACACCATATATTTT.

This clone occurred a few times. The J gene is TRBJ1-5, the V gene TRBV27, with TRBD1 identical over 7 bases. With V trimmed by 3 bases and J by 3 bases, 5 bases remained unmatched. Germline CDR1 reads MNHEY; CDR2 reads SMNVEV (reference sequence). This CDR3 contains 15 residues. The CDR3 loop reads CASSFRGTINQPQHF. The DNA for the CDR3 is TGTGCCAGCAGTTTCAGGGGGACTATCAATCAGCCCCAGCATTTT.

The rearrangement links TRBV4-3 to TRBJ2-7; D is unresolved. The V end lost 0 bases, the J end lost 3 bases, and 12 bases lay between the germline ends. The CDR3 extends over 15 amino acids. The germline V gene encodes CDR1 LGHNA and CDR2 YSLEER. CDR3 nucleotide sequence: TGCGCCAGCAGCCAAGATCCTTCCTTTATCTACGAGCAGTACTTC. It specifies CASSQDPSFIYEQYF.